This entry describes one T cell receptor (beta chain). Its antigen has not been determined. There are no base qualities to consult, and no much larger clone falls within one base. The entry originates in a study of blood T cell repertoires in COVID-19 (dated by TCRdb to 2018 to 2020). In the study overall: The collaborator samples originated in the United States, Italy and Spain and spanned the acute and convalescent phases of COVID-19. Samples were obtained from the ongoing ImmuneRACE study (first 160 participants) and from about 1,300 subjects provided by 6 global collaborators. Subjects who had been exposed to COVID-19, were actively infected with it, or had recovered from it provided the deeply sampled blood TCRbeta repertoires that made up the dataset. The repertoires were released in a freely available public database meant as a resource for research on the immune response to SARS-CoV-2. HLA class I and class II types, where available, came from metadata supplied by the sample provider rather than from assay-based typing. Nearly every sample came with metadata listing a de-identified subject ID, COVID-19 status, age in years and sex. The prospective study material was composed of cDNA or gDNA derived from T cells, B-cell-depleted T cells, or PBMCs. What the study reported, not specific to this receptor: The amount of clinical and demographic metadata varied by source and participant and was provided uncurated.

Participants in the prospective study were aged about 18 to 90 years, lived in 20 to 30 United States geographic areas, and enrolled through a virtual design. In the prospective study, participants were assigned to cohorts based on the clinical history participants reported in a screening survey and a study questionnaire. ImmuneRACE Cohort 3 recovered participants were defined by two consecutive negative NP/OP PCR tests, healthcare professional clearance, or symptom resolution. Each participant in the prospective study had whole blood, serum and a nasopharyngeal or oropharyngeal swab collected by mobile phlebotomists. Over a roughly two-month period, participants in the prospective study had the option of providing additional blood draws and questionnaires. Prospective study blood samples were shipped either frozen or at room temperature before DNA extraction. V is cut by 2 bases and J by 7 bases, and the space between the germline ends is 14 bases. The CDR3 numbers 14 residues from cysteine through phenylalanine. The CDR3 DNA has 42 bases and is translated from base 1. CDR1 SGHTA and CDR2 FQGNSA are derived from the germline V gene.

TCRbeta CDR3 regions were amplified from genomic DNA by means of the immunoSEQ Assay, a bias-controlled multiplex PCR. The study's own analysis went as follows. Within the assay, amplification of reference gene primers was used to estimate how many nucleated cells each sample contained. To quantify the absolute abundance of each unique TCRbeta CDR3 rearrangement, sequence reads were collapsed and filtered. For each sample, productive Simpson clonality was calculated as the square root of Simpson's diversity index across productive rearrangements. TCRdb re-hosts the immuneACCESS table, in-frame sequences only. Its copies lack some clones; in the studies checked, an unresolved V gene accounts for under half of them, and the cause for the rest is not known. V and J calls and clone size are copied from that table; D and trimming were computed from the DNA. In all, the sample holds 250,000 to 350,000 clones, and about nine tenths of those were seen once. The ten most abundant clones make up more than 9% of the sample.

The rearrangement combines TRBV7-2 with TRBJ1-2, with no reliable assignment of the D segment. The TCR originated in a woman younger than 35 who had recovered from COVID-19. Sequenced sample: PBMCs or T cells enriched from blood (not recorded which). The CDR3 is CASSLMPVSVGYTF. In nucleotide form, the sequence is TGTGCCAGCAGCTTAATGCCGGTGTCGGTTGGCTACACCTTC.